Shown below are 19 T cell receptor beta chains from a single sample sequenced in a study of blood T cell repertoires in COVID-19. Libraries were prepared by immunoSEQ multiplex PCR; TCRdb keeps only in-frame clonotypes and omits some of them. In the table there are 250,000 to 350,000 clones, 86% of which are singletons. Input material: peripheral blood. These receptors were taken from a woman aged 30 to 39 with active or convalescent COVID-19.

The rearrangement joins TRBV5-1 to TRBJ2-7; 13 nucleotides agree with TRBD2. The CDR3 spans 15 residues. J lost 1 base, V lost 5 bases, and 3 bases had no gene match. Germline-derived CDR1 and CDR2 are SGHRS and YFSETQ. The CDR3 DNA follows: TGCGCCAGCAGAGGGACTAGCGGGGAATCCTACGAGCAGTACTTC. This codes for CASRGTSGESYEQYF.

The rearrangement links TRBV30 to TRBJ2-1, with 7 bases fitting TRBD1. The junction had 3 bases not matched to a gene; V was cut back by 2 bases and J by 5 bases. Germline assignment: CDR1 GTSNPN and CDR2 SVGIG (reference sequence). The CDR3 is 13 amino acids. The CDR3 DNA is TGTGCCTGGAGTAGCACAGGGGACAATGAGCAGTTCTTC. It translates to CAWSSTGDNEQFF.

The chain employs TRBV19 and TRBJ2-1; maybe TRBD2 (5 bases). The CDR3 length is 14 residues. The V and J ends lost 3 bases and 0 bases respectively, with 6 bases between them. Germline assignment: CDR1 LNHDA and CDR2 SQIVND (reference sequence). The CDR3 here is CASSIGGSYNEQFF. The CDR3 coding sequence is TGTGCCAGTAGTATCGGAGGCTCCTACAATGAGCAGTTCTTC.

The CDR3, as DNA: TGTGCCATCAGGGACCCGGGACAGGGATGGTACGAGCAGTACTTC. Translating gives CAIRDPGQGWYEQYF. This chain uses TRBV10-3 with TRBJ2-7, with 9 nucleotides matching TRBD1. V lost 6 bases and J lost 4; bases outside the gene matches: 10. The CDR3 runs 15 residues. Germline CDR1 ENHRY, CDR2 SYGVKD.

The chain recombines TRBV18 with TRBJ1-4, with 11 bases aligning to TRBD1. V shed 3 bases and J 13 bases; nucleotides not matched to a gene: 7. The germline gives CDR1 KGHSH, CDR2 LQKENI. The CDR3 totals 14 residues. For the CDR3, the DNA is TGTGCCAGCTCACCGGACAGGGGGCCGAACGGACTGTTTTTT. Protein: CASSPDRGPNGLFF.

The V call is TRBV5-4, the J call TRBJ2-5; D unclear. V lost 0 bases and J lost 2, with 8 bases in between. The CDR3 totals 14 residues. From germline, CDR1 is SGHNT and CDR2 YYREEE (reference sequence). CDR3 region: CASSLVGGQETQYF. In nucleotides, the CDR3 is TGTGCCAGCAGCTTGGTTGGCGGTCAAGAGACCCAGTACTTC. The full variable domain, its missing parts supplied by reference TRBV5-4 and TRBJ2-5, is ETGVTQSPTHLIKTRGQQVTLRCSSQSGHNTVSWYQQALGQGPQFIFQYYREEENGRGNFPPRFSGLQFPNYSSELNVNALELDDSALYLCASSLVGGQETQYFGPGTRLLVL.

This chain links TRBV7-8 with TRBJ1-4, with TRBD1 matching over 7 bases. CDR1 SGHVS and CDR2 FQNEAQ come from the germline V gene. The CDR3 totals 14 residues. Unmatched junction bases numbered 4, after V lost 4 bases and J lost 5 bases. In DNA, the CDR3 is TGTGCCAGCAGCTCGGGACAGAGAAATGAAAAACTGTTTTTT. Translation: CASSSGQRNEKLFF.

The V call is TRBV10-3, the J call TRBJ2-3, with a possible D match to TRBD2 (5 bases). Germline-derived CDR1 and CDR2 are ENHRY and SYGVKD. Trimming took 6 bases from V and 6 from J, leaving 7 bases between them. CDR3 length: 11 residues. CDR3 nucleotide sequence: TGTGCCATCAGGTTAGCGGATACGCAGTATTTT. It translates to CAIRLADTQYF.

V and J are TRBV7-2 and TRBJ2-5; TRBD2 is a possible D gene (5 bases). CDR3 length equals 14 residues. Germline-derived CDR1 and CDR2 are SGHTA and FQGNSA. Between the trimmed V and J ends, which lost 4 bases and 5 bases, there was a span of 14 bases. Here the CDR3 reads CASSSRRGLETQYF. The CDR3, as DNA: TGTGCCAGCAGCTCTAGACGGGGTCTCGAGACCCAGTACTTC.

The chain employs TRBV27 and TRBJ1-6; no definite D call. The CDR3 runs 14 residues. The V and J ends lost 6 bases and 4 bases respectively, with 10 bases between them. The germline CDR1 and CDR2 sequences are MNHEY and SMNVEV (reference sequence). The CDR3 DNA sequence: TGTGCCAGCAGCCCCCGAGGATATAATTCACCCCTCCACTTT. Translating gives CASSPRGYNSPLHF.

The chain has TRBV19 and TRBJ1-1, with D hard to call. This CDR3 is built from 14 residues. The germline gives CDR1 LNHDA, CDR2 SQIVND (reference sequence). V was cut by 2 bases and J by 5 bases, with 12 bases left in between. CDR3 in DNA: TGTGCCAGTAGTATATCGGCAGGTCATACTGAAGCTTTCTTT. It is translated as CASSISAGHTEAFF. Together with reference TRBV19 and TRBJ1-1, the CDR3 gives the full variable domain: DGGITQSPKYLFRKEGQNVTLSCEQNLNHDAMYWYRQDPGQGLRLIYYSQIVNDFQKGDIAEGYSVSREKKESFPLTVTSAQKNPTAFYLCASSISAGHTEAFFGQGTRLTVV.

V and J are TRBV28 and TRBJ1-4, with 11 bases matching TRBD1. The junction had 0 bases not matched to a gene; V was cut back by 3 bases and J by 6 bases. CDR1 MDHEN and CDR2 SYDVKM come from the germline V gene. This CDR3 contains 14 residues. The CDR3: CASSLGQGDEKLFF. For the CDR3, the DNA is TGTGCCAGCAGTTTGGGACAGGGGGATGAAAAACTGTTTTTT.

On this clone: At one end the junction does not follow the germline gene, possibly because of a read error. This chain joins TRBV5-4 and TRBJ2-6; maybe TRBD2 (5 bases). Germline V lookup: CDR1 SGHNT, CDR2 YYREEE (reference sequence). The CDR3 has 18 amino acids. CDR3 coding DNA: TGTGCCAGCAGCTCTCCGACGGGAAGTCCCTCTGCGGCCAACGTCCTGACTTTC. Its protein is CASSSPTGSPSAANVLTF.

CDR3 DNA sequence: TGTGCCAGCGTCCTGGGCGGGAGGGACACTGAAGCTTTCTTT. Its translation: CASVLGGRDTEAFF. The chain links TRBV5-5 to TRBJ1-1; D unclear. Trimming stripped 7 bases from V and 3 bases from J, with 16 bases between. Germline-derived CDR1 and CDR2 are SGHKS and YYEKEE (reference sequence). The CDR3 totals 14 residues.

This chain connects TRBV15 to TRBJ1-4; 7 bases align to TRBD1. Trimming took 0 bases from V and 3 from J; bases not matched to a gene: 10. Germline CDR1 and CDR2: LNHNV and YYDKDF (reference sequence). The CDR3 runs 18 residues. CDR3 nucleotide sequence: TGTGCCACCAGCAGAGATTGGTGGCAGGGGGAGCCTAATGAAAAACTGTTTTTT. Its translation is CATSRDWWQGEPNEKLFF.

This clone showed up just once. The V gene is TRBV19, the J gene TRBJ2-1; perhaps TRBD2 as D (7 bases). Germline values: CDR1 LNHDA, CDR2 SQIVND (reference sequence). The ends were cut back, 7 bases at V and 2 bases at J, with 15 bases in the middle. This CDR3 is 15 amino acids long. The CDR3 reads CASNLGGAAYNEQFF. CDR3 DNA sequence: TGTGCCAGTAACCTGGGGGGGGCCGCCTACAATGAGCAGTTCTTC.

The chain combines TRBV7-2 with TRBJ2-1, with 10 bases lining up with TRBD2. The CDR3 contains 15 residues. Losses at the gene ends were 3 bases for V and 6 bases for J; bases not matched to a gene: 5. In germline, CDR1 is SGHTA, CDR2 FQGNSA. The CDR3 loop is CASSLKASGGNEQFF. CDR3 sequence (DNA): TGTGCCAGCAGCTTGAAAGCTAGCGGGGGCAATGAGCAGTTCTTC.

On this clone: Within the sample, other DNA sequences also encode this same CDR3. The rearrangement links TRBV30 to TRBJ1-1; D is perhaps TRBD1 (6 bases). From germline, CDR1 is GTSNPN and CDR2 SVGIG (reference sequence). The V end was cut by 1 base, the J end by 4 bases, with 10 bases between. This CDR3 is built from 13 residues. Here the CDR3 DNA reads TGTGCCTGGAGTGCGGGGGGGGCCACTGAAGCTTTCTTT. It codes for CAWSAGGATEAFF.

The gene calls are TRBV7-7 and TRBJ1-6; D gene ambiguous. V gave up 11 bases and J gave up 7 bases, with 9 bases separating them. Germline assignment: CDR1 SSHAT and CDR2 FNYEAQ (reference sequence). The CDR3 has 11 amino acids. CDR3: CASRENSPLHF. The CDR3 coding sequence is TGTGCCTCGCGGGAGAATTCACCCCTCCACTTT.